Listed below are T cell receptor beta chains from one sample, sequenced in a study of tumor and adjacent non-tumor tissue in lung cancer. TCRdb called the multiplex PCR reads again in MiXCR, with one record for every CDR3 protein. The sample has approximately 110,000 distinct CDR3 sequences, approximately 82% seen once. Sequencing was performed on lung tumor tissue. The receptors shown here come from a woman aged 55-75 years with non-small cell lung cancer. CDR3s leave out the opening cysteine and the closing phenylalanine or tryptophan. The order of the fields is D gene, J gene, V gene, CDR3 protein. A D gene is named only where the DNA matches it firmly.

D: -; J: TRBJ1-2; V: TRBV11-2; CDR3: DSILTWGYGYT
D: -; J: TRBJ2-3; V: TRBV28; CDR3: ASSPALVSHTHF
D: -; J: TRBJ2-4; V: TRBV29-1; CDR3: SVVVGKGENIQY
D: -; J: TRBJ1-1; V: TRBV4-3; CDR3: ASSQDSLRLNTEAF
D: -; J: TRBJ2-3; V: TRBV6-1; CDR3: ASSDGGPTDGQY
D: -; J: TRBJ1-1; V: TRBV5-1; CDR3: ASSLHPGNTEAF
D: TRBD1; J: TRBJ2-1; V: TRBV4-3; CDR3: ASSHPTGGPHNEQF
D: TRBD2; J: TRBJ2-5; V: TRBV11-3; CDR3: ASSPLPGLAGLYQETQY
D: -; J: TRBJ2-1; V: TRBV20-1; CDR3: SAKDRGDEQF
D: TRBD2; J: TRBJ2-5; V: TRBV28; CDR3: ATQTSGKETHY
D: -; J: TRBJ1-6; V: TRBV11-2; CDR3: ASSLGRFGSPLN
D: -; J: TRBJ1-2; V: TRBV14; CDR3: ASSPGRALYGYT
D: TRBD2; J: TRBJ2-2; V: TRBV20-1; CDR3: SASSAGANTGEPF
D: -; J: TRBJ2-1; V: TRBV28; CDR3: ASRLGQYNEQF
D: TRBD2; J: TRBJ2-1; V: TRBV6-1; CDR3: TSSEQAGRYNEQF
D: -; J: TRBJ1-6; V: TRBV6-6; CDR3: ASTFDEESSNNSPVH
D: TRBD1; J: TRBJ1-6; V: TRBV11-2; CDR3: ASSPLEGGRSPLQ
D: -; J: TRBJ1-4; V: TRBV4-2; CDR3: ASSRATATNEKLF
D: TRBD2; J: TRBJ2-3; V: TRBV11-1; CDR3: TSSPGLAGDTQY
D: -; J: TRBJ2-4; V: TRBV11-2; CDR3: AGSFPTRGNIHY
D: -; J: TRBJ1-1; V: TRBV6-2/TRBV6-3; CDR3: VSSYEMGEPMNTEAF
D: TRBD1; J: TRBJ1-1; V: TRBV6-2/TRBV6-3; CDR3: ASKLYRGRTEAF
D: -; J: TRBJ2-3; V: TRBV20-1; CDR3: SAPSGVSTDTQY
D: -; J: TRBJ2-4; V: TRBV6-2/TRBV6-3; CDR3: ASTTMGTKNIQY
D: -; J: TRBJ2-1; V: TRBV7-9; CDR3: ASTFAFVGLDLNEQF
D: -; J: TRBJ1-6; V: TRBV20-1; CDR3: SAEGDYYNSSLH
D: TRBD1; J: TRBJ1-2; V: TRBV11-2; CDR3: ASSLARDSPHCYT
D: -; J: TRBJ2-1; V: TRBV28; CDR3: ASSSPEGASYNEQF
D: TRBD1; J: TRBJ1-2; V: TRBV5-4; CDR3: ASSQHLDRGFYGYT
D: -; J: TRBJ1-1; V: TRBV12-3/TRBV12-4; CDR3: VSSRRLQGLEAF
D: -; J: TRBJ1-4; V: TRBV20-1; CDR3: SAIRDGNEKLI
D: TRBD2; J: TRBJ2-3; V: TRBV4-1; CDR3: ASSQSSGGARRDTQY
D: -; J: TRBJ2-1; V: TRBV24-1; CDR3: ATSDRRLLDGNEQF
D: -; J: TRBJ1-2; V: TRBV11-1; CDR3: TSSPQGPLYGYT
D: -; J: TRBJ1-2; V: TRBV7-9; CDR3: ASCLNRKEGYT
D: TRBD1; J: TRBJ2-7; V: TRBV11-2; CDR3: ASSRDRVRGEQY
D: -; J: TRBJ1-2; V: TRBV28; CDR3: VSGQDVGMLHGYT
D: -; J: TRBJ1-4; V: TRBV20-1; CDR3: SARFGEPGGSVTNEKLF
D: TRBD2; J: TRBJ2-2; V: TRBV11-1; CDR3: ANSPRPAGESTRELF
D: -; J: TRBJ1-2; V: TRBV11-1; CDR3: VSSSQGPHYGYT